This T cell receptor beta chain was captured in a study of blood T cell repertoires in COVID-19. Overall study: Researchers got acute and convalescent COVID-19 samples from the United States, Italy and Spain. PBMCs, B-cell-depleted T cells, or T cells provided the cDNA or gDNA that made up the material.

This clone has just one count. In the source study's methods: Reference gene primers were amplified, and this amplification served to estimate nucleated cell counts. Libraries were prepared by immunoSEQ multiplex PCR; TCRdb keeps only in-frame clonotypes and omits some of them. V and J calls and clone size follow that table, whereas D and trimming were derived from the DNA. The table has around 200,000 clones, around 87% seen once. This CDR3 is built from 17 residues. Germline V gives CDR1 SGHTA, CDR2 FQGTGA. The ends lost 5 bases at V and 4 bases at J; junction bases unmatched: 8. The TCR originated in a woman aged 18-29 years who had recovered from COVID-19. Source material: peripheral blood. The V call is TRBV7-3, the J call TRBJ2-3; 14 positions agree with TRBD2. The CDR3 loop is CASSPRTSGRWADTQYF. The DNA of the CDR3 is TGTGCCAGCAGCCCTCGGACTAGCGGGAGGTGGGCAGATACGCAGTATTTT.